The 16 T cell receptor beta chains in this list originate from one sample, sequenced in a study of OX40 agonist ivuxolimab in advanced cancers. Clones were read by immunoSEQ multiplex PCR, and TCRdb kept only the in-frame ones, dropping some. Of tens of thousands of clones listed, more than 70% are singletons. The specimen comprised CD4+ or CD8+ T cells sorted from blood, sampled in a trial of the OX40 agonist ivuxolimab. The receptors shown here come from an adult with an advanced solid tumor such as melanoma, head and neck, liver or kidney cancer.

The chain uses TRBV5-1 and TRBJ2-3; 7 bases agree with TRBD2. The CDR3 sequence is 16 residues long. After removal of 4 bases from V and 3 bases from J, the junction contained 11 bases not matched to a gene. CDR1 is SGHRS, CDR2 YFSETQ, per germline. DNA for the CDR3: TGCGCCAGCAGCCCTCGGACTAGGGGTGGGACAGATACGCAGTATTTT. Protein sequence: CASSPRTRGGTDTQYF.

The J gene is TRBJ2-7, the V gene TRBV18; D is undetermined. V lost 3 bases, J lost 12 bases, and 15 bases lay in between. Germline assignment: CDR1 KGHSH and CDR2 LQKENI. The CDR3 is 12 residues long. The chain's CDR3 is CASSPDLIFSYF. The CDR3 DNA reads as TGTGCCAGCTCACCGGATCTAATCTTTTCGTACTTC. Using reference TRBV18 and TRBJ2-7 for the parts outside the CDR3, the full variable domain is NAGVMQNPRHLVRRRGQEARLRCSPMKGHSHVYWYRQLPEEGLKFMVYLQKENIIDESGMPKERFSAEFPKEGPSILRIQQVVRGDSAAYFCASSPDLIFSYFGPGTRLTVT.

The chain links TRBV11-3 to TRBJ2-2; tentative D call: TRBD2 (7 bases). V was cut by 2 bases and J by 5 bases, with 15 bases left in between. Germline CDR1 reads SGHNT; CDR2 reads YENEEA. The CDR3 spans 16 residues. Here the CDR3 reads CASSLMRGPATGELFF. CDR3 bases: TGTGCCAGCAGCTTAATGCGGGGGCCGGCGACCGGGGAGCTGTTTTTT.

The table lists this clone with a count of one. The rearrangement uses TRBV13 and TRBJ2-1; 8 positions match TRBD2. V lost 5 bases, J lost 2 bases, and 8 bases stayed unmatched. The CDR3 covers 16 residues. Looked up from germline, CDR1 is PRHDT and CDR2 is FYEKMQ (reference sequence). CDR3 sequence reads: CASSPYGGEAYNEQFF. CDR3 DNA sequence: TGTGCCAGCAGCCCGTACGGGGGGGAAGCCTACAATGAGCAGTTCTTC.

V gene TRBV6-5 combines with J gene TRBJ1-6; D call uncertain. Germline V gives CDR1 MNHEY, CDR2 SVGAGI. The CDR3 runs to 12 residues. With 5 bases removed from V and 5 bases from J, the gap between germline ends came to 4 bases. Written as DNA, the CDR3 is TGTGCCAGCAGTGGAGATAATTCACCCCTCCACTTT. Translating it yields CASSGDNSPLHF.

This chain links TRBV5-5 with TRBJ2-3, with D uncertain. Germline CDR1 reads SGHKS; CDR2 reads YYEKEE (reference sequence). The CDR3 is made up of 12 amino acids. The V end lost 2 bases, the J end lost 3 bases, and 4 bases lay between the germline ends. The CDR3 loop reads CASSLVTDTQYF. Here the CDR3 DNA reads TGTGCCAGCAGCTTAGTAACAGATACGCAGTATTTT.

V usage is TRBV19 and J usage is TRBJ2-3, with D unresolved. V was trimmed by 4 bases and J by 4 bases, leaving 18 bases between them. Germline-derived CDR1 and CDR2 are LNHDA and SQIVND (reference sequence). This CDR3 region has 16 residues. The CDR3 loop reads CASSRLDVRSADTQYF. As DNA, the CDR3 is TGTGCCAGTAGTAGGTTAGACGTGAGGTCGGCAGATACGCAGTATTTT.

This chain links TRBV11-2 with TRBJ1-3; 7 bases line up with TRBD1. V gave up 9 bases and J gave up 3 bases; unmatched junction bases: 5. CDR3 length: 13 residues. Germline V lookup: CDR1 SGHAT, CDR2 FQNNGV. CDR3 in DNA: TGTGCCAGTACCGGACAGGTTGGAAACACCATATATTTT. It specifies CASTGQVGNTIYF.

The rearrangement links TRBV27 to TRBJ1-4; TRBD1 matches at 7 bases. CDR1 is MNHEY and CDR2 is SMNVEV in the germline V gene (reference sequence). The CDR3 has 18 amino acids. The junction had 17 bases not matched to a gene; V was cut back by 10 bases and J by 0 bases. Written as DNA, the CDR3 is TGTGCCACCCCTTTACGGGACAGCGAGATCTCAACTAATGAAAAACTGTTTTTT. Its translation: CATPLRDSEISTNEKLFF.

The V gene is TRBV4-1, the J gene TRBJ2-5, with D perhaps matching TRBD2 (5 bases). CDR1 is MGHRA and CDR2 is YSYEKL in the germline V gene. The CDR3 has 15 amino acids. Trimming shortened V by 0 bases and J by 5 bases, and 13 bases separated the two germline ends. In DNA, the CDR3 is TGCGCCAGCAGCCAAGATGGACTGGCCTATGAGACCCAGTACTTC. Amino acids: CASSQDGLAYETQYF.

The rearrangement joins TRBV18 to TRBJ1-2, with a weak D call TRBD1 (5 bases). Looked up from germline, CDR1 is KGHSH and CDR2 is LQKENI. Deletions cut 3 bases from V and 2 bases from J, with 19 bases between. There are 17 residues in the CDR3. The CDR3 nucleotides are TGTGCCAGCTCACCTCTCGACCCCGGGACCACAAACTATGGCTACACCTTC. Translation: CASSPLDPGTTNYGYTF.

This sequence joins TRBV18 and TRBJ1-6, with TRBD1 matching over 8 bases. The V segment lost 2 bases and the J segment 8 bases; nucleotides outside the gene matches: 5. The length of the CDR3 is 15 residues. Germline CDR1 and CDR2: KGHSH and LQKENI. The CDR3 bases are TGTGCCAGCTCACCAGCAGGGGGCCGGGATTCACCCCTCCACTTT. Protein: CASSPAGGRDSPLHF.

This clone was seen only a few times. DNA of the CDR3: TGTGCCAGCAGCGCCGACAGGGGGCGCGAGCAGTACTTC. It specifies CASSADRGREQYF. The V gene is TRBV5-8, the J gene TRBJ2-7; 10 bases match TRBD1. The V and J ends lost 4 bases and 6 bases, in that order; junction bases with no gene match: 4. The CDR3 has 13 amino acids. In germline, CDR1 is SGHTS, CDR2 YDEGEE.

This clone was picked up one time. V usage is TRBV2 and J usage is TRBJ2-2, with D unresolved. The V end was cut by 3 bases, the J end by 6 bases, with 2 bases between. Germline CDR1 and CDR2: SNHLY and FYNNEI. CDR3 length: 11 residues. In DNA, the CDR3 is TGTGCCAGCAGTGACCCCGGGGAGCTGTTTTTT. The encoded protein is CASSDPGELFF. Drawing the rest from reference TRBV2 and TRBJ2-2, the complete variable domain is EPEVTQTPSHQVTQMGQEVILRCVPISNHLYFYWYRQILGQKVEFLVSFYNNEISEKSEIFDDQFSVERPDGSNFTLKIRSTKLEDSAMYFCASSDPGELFFGEGSRLTVL.

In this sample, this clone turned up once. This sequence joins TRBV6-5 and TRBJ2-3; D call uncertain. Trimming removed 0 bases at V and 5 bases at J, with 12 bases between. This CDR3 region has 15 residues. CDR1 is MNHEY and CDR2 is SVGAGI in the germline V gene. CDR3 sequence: CASSYSDPPGDTQYF. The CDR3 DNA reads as TGTGCCAGCAGTTACTCGGATCCGCCAGGAGATACGCAGTATTTT.

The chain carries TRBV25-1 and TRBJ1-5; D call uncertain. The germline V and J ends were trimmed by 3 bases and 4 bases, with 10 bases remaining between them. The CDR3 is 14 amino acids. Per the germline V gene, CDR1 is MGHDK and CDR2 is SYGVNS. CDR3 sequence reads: CASSESGGNQPQHF. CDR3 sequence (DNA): TGTGCCAGCAGTGAGTCAGGAGGAAATCAGCCCCAGCATTTT.